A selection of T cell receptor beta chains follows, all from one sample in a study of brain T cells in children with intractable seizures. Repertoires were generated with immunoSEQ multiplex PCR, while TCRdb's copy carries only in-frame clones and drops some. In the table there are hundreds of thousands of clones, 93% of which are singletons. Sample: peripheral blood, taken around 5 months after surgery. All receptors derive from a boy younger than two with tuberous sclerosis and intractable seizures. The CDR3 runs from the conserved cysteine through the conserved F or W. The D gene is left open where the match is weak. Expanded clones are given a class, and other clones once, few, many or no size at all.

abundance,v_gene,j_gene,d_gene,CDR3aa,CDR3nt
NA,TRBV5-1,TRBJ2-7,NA,CASSLEGYEQYF,TGCGCCAGCAGCTTGGAGGGTTACGAGCAGTACTTC
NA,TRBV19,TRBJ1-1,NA,CASSIGQTNTEAFF,TGTGCCAGTAGTATTGGTCAGACCAACACTGAAGCTTTCTTT
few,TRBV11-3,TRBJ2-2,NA,CASSLVTGELFF,TGTGCCAGCAGCCTCGTCACCGGGGAGCTGTTTTTT
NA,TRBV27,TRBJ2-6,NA,CASSFLPGVNSGANVLTF,TGTGCCAGCAGTTTTTTGCCCGGAGTGAACTCTGGGGCCAACGTCCTGACTTTC
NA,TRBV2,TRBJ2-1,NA,CASTGSIRDGRLGWQFF,TGTGCCAGCACAGGCAGCATCCGGGACGGCAGACTAGGTTGGCAGTTCTTC
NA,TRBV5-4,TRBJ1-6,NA,CASSLRGQLGNSPLHF,TGTGCCAGCAGCTTGCGGGGGCAACTGGGAAATTCACCCCTCCACTTT
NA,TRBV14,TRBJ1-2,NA,CASSQIGATNYGYTF,TGTGCCAGCAGCCAGATAGGGGCGACTAACTATGGCTACACCTTC
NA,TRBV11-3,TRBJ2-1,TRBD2,CASSPTPGLAGNEQFF,TGTGCCAGCAGCCCCACACCAGGACTAGCAGGCAATGAGCAGTTCTTC
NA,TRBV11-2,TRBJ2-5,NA,CASSLGGRETQYF,TGTGCCAGCAGCTTGGGGGGACGGGAGACCCAGTACTTC
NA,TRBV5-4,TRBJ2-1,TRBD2,CASRTGTSAYNEQFF,TGTGCCAGCAGAACCGGGACTAGCGCTTACAATGAGCAGTTCTTC
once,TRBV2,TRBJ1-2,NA,CASSEGYGYTF,TGTGCCAGCAGTGAAGGATATGGCTACACCTTC
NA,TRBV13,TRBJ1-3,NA,CASSLSPNLRGAGNTIYF,TGTGCCAGCAGCTTATCCCCAAACTTGCGGGGGGCCGGAAACACCATATATTTT
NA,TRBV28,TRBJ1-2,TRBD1,CASSDGGTGGYGYTF,TGTGCCAGCAGTGATGGGGGGACAGGGGGCTATGGCTACACCTTC
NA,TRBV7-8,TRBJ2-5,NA,CASEVSPTTFPETQYF,TGTGCCAGCGAGGTTTCCCCGACTACATTTCCGGAGACCCAGTACTTC
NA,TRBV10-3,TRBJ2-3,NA,CAISEYRGTDTQYF,TGTGCCATCAGTGAGTATCGCGGCACAGATACGCAGTATTTT
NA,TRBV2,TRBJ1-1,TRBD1,CASRGTPPTGGPRAFF,TGTGCCAGCAGGGGCACACCTCCCACAGGGGGCCCTAGAGCTTTCTTT
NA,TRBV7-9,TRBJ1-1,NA,CASSPSMNTEAFF,TGTGCCAGCAGCCCTTCTATGAACACTGAAGCTTTCTTT